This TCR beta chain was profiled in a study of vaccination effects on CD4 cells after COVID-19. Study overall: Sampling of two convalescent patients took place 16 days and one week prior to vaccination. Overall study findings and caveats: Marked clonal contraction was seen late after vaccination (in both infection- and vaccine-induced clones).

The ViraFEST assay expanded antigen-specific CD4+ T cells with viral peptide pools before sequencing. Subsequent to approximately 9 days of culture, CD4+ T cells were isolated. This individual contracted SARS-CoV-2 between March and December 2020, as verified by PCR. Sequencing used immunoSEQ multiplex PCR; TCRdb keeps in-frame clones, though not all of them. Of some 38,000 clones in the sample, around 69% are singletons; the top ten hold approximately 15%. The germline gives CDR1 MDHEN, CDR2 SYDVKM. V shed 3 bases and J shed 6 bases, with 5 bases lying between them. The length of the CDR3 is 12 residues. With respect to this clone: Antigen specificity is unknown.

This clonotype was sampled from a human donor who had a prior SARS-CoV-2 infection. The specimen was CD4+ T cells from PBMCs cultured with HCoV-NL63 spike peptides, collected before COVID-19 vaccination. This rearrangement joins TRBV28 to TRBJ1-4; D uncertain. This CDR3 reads CASSFRDEKLFF. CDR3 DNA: TGTGCCAGCAGTTTCCGGGATGAAAAACTGTTTTTT.